This T cell receptor beta chain came from a study of CD8 T cells in ankylosing spondylitis. A word on this clonotype: Antigen: not known.

Trimming took off 4 bases at V and 0 bases at J, with 9 bases between the two ends. There are 14 residues in the CDR3. Looked up from germline, CDR1 is SEHNR and CDR2 is FQNEAQ (reference sequence). TCRdb ran MiXCR on the 5' RACE reads and lists one entry per CDR3 protein. Altogether 100,000 to 150,000 distinct CDR3 sequences are present, 15% to 20% being singletons, with the ten largest covering approximately 30%. Overall study results and limits: It appeared that ankylosing spondylitis blood was characterized by a TCR beta motif of roughly 8 highly homologous variants.

This sequence joins TRBV7-9 and TRBJ2-5; perhaps TRBD1 as D (5 bases). The specimen sequenced was blood, either unsorted or a sorted T cell fraction (not recorded which). This receptor was taken from a male donor with ankylosing spondylitis. The CDR3 loop reads CASSYTGHQETQYF. The CDR3 bases are TGTGCCAGCAGCTACACAGGACACCAAGAGACCCAGTACTTC.